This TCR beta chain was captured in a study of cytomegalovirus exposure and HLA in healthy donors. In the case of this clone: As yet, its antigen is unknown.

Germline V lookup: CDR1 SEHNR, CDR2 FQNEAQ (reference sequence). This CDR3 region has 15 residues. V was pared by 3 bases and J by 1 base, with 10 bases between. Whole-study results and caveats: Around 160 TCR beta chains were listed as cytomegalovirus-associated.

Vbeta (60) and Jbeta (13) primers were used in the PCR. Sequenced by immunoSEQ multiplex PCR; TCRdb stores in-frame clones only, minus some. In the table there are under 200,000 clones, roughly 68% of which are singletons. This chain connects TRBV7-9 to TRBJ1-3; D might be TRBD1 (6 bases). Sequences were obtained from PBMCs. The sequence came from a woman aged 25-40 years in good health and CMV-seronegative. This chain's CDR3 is CASSFGGPSGNTIYF. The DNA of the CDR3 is TGTGCCAGCAGCTTCGGGGGGCCGTCTGGAAACACCATATATTTT.